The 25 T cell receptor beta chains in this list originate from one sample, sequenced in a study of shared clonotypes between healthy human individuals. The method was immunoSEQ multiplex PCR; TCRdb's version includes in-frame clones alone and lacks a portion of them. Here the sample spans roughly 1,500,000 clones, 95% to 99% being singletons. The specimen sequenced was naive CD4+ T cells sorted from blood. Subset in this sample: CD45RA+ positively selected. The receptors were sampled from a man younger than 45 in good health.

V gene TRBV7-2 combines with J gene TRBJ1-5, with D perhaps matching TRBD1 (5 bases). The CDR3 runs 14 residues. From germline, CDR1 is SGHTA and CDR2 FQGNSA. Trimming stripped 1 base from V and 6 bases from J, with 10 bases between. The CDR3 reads CASSLVRGFQPQHF. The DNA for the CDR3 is TGTGCCAGCAGCTTAGTTCGGGGGTTTCAGCCCCAGCATTTT. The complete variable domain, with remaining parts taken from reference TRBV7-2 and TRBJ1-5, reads GAGVSQSPSNKVTEKGKDVELRCDPISGHTALYWYRQSLGQGLEFLIYFQGNSAPDKSGLPSDRFSAERTGGSVSTLTIQRTQQEDSAVYLCASSLVRGFQPQHFGDGTRLSIL.

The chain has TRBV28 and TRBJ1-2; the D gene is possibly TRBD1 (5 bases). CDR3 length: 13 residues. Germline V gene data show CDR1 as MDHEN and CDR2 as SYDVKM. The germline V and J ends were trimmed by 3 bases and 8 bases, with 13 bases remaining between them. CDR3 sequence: CASSFGGSLGYTF. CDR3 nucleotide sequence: TGTGCCAGCAGTTTTGGGGGTTCCCTCGGCTACACCTTC.

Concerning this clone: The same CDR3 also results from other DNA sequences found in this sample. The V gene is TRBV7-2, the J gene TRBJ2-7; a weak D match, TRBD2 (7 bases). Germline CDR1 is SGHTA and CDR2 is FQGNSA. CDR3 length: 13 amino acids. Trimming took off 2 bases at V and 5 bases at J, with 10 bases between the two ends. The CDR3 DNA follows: TGTGCCAGCAGCTTAAGGGGGGGTCACGAGCAGTACTTC. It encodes CASSLRGGHEQYF.

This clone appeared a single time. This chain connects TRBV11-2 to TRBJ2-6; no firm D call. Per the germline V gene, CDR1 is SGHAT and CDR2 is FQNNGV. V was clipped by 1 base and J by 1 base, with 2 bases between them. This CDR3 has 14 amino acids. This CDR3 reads CASSLVSGANVLTF. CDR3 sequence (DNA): TGTGCCAGCAGCTTAGTATCTGGGGCCAACGTCCTGACTTTC.

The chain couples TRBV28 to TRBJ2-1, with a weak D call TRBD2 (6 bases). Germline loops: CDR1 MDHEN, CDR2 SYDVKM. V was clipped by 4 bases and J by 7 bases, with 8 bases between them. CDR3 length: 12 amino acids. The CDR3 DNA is TGTGCCAGCAGTTACGCGGGGAATGAGCAGTTCTTC. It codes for CASSYAGNEQFF.

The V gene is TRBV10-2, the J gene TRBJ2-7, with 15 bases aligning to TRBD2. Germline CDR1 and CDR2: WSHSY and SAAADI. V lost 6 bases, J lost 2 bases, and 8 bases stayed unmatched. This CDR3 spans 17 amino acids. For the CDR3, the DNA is TGCGCCAGCAGCCGGACTAGCGGGAGGGCCGTAACCTACGAGCAGTACTTC. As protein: CASSRTSGRAVTYEQYF.

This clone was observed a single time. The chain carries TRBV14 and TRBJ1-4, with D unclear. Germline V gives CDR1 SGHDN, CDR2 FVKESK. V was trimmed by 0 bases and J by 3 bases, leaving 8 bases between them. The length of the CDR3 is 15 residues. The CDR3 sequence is CASSQEWRANEKLFF. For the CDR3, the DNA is TGTGCCAGCAGCCAAGAGTGGAGGGCTAATGAAAAACTGTTTTTT. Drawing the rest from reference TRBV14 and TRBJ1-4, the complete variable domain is EAGVTQFPSHSVIEKGQTVTLRCDPISGHDNLYWYRRVMGKEIKFLLHFVKESKQDESGMPNNRFLAERTGGTYSTLKVQPAELEDSGVYFCASSQEWRANEKLFFGSGTQLSVL.

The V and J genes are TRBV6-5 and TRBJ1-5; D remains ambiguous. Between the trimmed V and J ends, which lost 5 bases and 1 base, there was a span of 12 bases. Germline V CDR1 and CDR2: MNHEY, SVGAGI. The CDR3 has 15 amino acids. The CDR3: CASSRKGPSNQPQHF. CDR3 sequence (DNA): TGTGCCAGCAGTCGCAAAGGGCCCAGCAATCAGCCCCAGCATTTT.

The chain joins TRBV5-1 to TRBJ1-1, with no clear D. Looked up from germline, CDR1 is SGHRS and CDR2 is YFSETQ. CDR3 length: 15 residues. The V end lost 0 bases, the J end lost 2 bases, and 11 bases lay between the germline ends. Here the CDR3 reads CASSLAAGSNTEAFF. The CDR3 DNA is TGCGCCAGCAGCTTGGCGGCCGGATCAAACACTGAAGCTTTCTTT.

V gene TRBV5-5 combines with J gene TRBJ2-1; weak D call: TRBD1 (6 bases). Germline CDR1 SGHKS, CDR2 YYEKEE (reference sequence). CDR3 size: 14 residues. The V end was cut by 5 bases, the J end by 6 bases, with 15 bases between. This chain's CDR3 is CASRAQGLGNEQFF. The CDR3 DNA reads TGTGCCAGCAGAGCCCAGGGGTTGGGCAATGAGCAGTTCTTC.

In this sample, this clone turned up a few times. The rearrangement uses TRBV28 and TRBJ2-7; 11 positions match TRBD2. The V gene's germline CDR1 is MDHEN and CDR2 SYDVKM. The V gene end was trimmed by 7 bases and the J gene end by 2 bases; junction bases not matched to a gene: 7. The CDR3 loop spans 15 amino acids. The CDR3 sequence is CASTGGLAAPYEQYF. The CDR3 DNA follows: TGTGCCAGCACCGGGGGACTAGCGGCCCCCTACGAGCAGTACTTC.

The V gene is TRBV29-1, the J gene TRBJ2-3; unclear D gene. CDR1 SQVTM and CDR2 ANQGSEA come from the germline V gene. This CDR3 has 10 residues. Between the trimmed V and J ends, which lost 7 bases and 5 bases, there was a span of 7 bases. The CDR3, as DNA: TGCAGCGGTAGTAGAGATACGCAGTATTTT. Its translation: CSGSRDTQYF.

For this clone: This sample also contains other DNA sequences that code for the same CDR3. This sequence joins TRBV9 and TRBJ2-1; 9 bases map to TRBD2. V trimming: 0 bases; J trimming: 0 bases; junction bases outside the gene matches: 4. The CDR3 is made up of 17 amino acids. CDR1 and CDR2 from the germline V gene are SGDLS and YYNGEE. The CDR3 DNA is TGTGCCAGCAGCGTAGGGAGTAGCGGGAGCTCCTACAATGAGCAGTTCTTC. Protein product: CASSVGSSGSSYNEQFF. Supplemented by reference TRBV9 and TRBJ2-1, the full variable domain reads DSGVTQTPKHLITATGQRVTLRCSPRSGDLSVYWYQQSLDQGLQFLIQYYNGEERAKGNILERFSAQQFPDLHSELNLSSLELGDSALYFCASSVGSSGSSYNEQFFGPGTRLTVL.

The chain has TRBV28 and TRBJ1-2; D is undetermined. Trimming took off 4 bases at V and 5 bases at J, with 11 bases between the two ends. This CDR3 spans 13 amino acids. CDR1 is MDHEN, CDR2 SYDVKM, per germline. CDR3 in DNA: TGTGCCAGCAGTTCAACGGGCCCGTATGGCTACACCTTC. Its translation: CASSSTGPYGYTF.

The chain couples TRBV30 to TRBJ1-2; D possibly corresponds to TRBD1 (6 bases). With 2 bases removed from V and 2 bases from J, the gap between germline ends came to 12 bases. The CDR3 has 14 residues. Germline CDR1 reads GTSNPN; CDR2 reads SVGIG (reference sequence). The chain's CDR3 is CAWSSTTGNYGYTF. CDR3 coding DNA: TGTGCCTGGAGTTCCACGACAGGAAACTATGGCTACACCTTC.

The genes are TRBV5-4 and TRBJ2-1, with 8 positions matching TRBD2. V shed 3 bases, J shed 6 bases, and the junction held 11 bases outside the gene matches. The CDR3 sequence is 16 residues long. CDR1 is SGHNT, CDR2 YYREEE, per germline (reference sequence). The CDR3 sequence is CASSWRAGVGANEQFF. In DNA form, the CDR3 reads TGTGCCAGCAGCTGGAGAGCGGGAGTGGGTGCCAATGAGCAGTTCTTC.

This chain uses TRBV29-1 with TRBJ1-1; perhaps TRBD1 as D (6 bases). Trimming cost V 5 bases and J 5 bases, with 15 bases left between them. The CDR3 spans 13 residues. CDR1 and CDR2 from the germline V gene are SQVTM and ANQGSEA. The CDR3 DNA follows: TGCAGCGTTAAGGGGGGAATCGGGACTGAAGCTTTCTTT. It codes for CSVKGGIGTEAFF. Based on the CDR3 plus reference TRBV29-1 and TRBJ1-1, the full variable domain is SAVISQKPSRDICQRGTSLTIQCQVDSQVTMMFWYRQQPGQSLTLIATANQGSEATYESGFVIDKFPISRPNLTFSTLTVSNMSPEDSSIYLCSVKGGIGTEAFFGQGTRLTVV.

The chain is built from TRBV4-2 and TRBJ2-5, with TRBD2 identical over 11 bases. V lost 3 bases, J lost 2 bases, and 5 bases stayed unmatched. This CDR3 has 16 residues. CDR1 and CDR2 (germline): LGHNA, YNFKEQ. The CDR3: CASSHPGTSGQETQYF. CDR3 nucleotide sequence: TGTGCCAGCAGCCATCCCGGGACTAGCGGTCAAGAGACCCAGTACTTC.

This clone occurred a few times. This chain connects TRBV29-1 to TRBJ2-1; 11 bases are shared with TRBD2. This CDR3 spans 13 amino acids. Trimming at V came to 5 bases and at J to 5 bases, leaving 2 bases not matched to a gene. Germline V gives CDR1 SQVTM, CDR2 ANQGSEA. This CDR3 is CSVISGRDNEQFF. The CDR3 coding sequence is TGCAGCGTTATTAGCGGGAGGGACAATGAGCAGTTCTTC.

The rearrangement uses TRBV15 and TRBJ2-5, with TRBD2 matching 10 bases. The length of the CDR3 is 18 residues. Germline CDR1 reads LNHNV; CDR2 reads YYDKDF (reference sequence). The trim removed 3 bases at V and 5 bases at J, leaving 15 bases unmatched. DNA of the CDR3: TGTGCCACCAGCAGGGAGGGCACAAGGCTAGCGGGGGAGGAGACCCAGTACTTC. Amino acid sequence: CATSREGTRLAGEETQYF. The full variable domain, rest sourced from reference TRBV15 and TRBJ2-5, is DAMVIQNPRYQVTQFGKPVTLSCSQTLNHNVMYWYQQKSSQAPKLLFHYYDKDFNNEADTPDNFQSRRPNTSFCFLDIRSPGLGDTAMYLCATSREGTRLAGEETQYFGPGTRLLVL.

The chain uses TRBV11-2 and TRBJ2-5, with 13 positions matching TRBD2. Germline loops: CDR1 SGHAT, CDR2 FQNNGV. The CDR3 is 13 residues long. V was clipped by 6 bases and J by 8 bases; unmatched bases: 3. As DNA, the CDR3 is TGTGCCAGCAGTCGGACTAGCGGGAGTACCCAGTACTTC. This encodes CASSRTSGSTQYF.

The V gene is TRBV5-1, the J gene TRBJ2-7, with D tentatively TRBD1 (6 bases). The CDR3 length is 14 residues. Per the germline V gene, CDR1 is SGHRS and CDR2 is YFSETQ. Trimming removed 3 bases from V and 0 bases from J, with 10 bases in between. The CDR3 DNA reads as TGCGCCAGCAGCTCATGGGACACCTCCTACGAGCAGTACTTC. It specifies CASSSWDTSYEQYF.

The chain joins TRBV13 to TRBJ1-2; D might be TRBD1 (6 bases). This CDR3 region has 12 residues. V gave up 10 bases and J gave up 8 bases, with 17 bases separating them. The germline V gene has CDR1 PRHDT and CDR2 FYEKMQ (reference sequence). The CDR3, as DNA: TGTGCCACCGCCTCAGGGACAAGAGGCTACACCTTC. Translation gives CATASGTRGYTF.

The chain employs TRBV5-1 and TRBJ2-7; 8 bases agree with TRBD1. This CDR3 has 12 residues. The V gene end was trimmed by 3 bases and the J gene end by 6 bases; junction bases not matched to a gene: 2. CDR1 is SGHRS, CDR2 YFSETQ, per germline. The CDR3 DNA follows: TGCGCCAGCAGCTATGGACAGGGCGAGCAGTACTTC. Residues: CASSYGQGEQYF.

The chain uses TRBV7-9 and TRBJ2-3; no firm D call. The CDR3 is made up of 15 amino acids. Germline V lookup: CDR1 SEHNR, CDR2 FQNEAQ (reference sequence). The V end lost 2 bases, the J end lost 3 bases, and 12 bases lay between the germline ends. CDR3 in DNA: TGTGCCAGCAGCTTAAACTCTGTGGTGACAGATACGCAGTATTTT. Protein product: CASSLNSVVTDTQYF. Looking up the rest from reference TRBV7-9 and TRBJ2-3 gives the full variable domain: DTGVSQNPRHKITKRGQNVTFRCDPISEHNRLYWYRQTLGQGPEFLTYFQNEAQLEKSRLLSDRFSAERPKGSFSTLEIQRTEQGDSAMYLCASSLNSVVTDTQYFGPGTRLTVL.